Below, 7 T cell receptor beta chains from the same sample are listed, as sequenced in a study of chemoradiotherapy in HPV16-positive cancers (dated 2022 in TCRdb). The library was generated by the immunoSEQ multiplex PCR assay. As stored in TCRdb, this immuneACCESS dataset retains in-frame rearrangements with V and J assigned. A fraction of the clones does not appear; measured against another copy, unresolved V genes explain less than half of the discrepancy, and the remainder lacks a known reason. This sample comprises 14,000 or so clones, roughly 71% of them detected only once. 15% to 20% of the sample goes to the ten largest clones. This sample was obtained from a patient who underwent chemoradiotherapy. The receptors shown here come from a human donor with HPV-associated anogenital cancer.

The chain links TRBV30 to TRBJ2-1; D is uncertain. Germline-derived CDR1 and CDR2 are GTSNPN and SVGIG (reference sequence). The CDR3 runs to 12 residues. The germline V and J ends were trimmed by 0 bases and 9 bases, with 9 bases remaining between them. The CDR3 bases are TGTGCCTGGAGTGTAAATAGTGGTGAGCAGTTCTTC. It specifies CAWSVNSGEQFF.

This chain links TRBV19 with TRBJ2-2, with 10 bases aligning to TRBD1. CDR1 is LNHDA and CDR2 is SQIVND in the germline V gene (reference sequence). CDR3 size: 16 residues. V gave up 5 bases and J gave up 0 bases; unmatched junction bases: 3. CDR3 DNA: TGTGCCAGTAGTTTGGGACAGGGGACGAACACCGGGGAGCTGTTTTTT. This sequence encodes CASSLGQGTNTGELFF.

CDR3 residues: CASSQRGDTWEQYF. Here the CDR3 DNA reads TGTGCCAGCAGCCAGCGGGGGGACACTTGGGAGCAGTACTTC. This chain connects TRBV5-5 to TRBJ2-7; 9 bases map to TRBD2. This CDR3 comprises 14 residues. J was trimmed by 7 bases and V by 4 bases; bases with no gene match: 9. Germline lookup yields CDR1 SGHKS and CDR2 YYEKEE (reference sequence). Variable domain in full (rest from reference TRBV5-5 and TRBJ2-7): DAGVTQSPTHLIKTRGQQVTLRCSPISGHKSVSWYQQVLGQGPQFIFQYYEKEERGRGNFPDRFSARQFPNYSSELNVNALLLGDSALYLCASSQRGDTWEQYFGPGTRLTVT.

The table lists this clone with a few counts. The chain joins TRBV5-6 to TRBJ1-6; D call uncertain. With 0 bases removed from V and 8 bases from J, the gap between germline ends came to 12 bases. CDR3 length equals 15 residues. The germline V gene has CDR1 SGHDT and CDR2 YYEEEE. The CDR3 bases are TGTGCCAGCAGCTTGGATTTTACCGGGGATTCACCCCTCCACTTT. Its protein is CASSLDFTGDSPLHF. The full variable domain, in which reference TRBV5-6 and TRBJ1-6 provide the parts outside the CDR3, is DAGVTQSPTHLIKTRGQQVTLRCSPKSGHDTVSWYQQALGQGPQFIFQYYEEEERQRGNFPDRFSGHQFPNYSSELNVNALLLGDSALYLCASSLDFTGDSPLHFGNGTRLTVT.

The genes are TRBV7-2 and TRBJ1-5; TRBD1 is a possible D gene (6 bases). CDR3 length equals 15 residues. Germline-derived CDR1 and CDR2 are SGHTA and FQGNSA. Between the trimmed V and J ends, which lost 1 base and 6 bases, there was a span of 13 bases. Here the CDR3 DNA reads TGTGCCAGCAGCTTAGTAGGGGGAGAAGGTCAGCCCCAGCATTTT. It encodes CASSLVGGEGQPQHF.

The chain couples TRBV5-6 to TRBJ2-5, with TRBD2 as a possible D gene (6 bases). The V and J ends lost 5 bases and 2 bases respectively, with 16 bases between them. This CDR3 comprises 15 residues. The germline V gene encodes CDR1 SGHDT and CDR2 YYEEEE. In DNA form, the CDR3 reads TGTGCCAGCAGGGGAAGTGCGGGACTTCAAGAGACCCAGTACTTC. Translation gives CASRGSAGLQETQYF.

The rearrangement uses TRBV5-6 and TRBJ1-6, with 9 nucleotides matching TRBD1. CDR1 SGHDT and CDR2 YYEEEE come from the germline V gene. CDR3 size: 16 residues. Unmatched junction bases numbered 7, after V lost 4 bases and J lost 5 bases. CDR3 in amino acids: CASSPGTGNHNSPLHF. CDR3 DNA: TGTGCCAGCAGCCCTGGGACAGGGAATCATAATTCACCCCTCCACTTT. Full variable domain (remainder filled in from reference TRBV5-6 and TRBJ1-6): DAGVTQSPTHLIKTRGQQVTLRCSPKSGHDTVSWYQQALGQGPQFIFQYYEEEERQRGNFPDRFSGHQFPNYSSELNVNALLLGDSALYLCASSPGTGNHNSPLHFGNGTRLTVT.